This passage covers 16 T cell receptor beta chains from one sample sequenced in a study of T-cell memory formation after mild COVID-19. TCRdb redid the calling of the 5' RACE reads with MiXCR, one entry per CDR3 protein. The table includes a few hundred thousand distinct CDR3 sequences, 20% to 25% detected once. Sequencing was carried out using PBMCs or a T cell subset sorted from them (not recorded which). Receptor source: a man aged 18 to 29 who had mild COVID-19 (a few samples of this study predate the infection). Cell type and time point are not known.

This clonotype was seen a handful of times. The chain combines TRBV20-1 with TRBJ2-7, with D unresolved. The CDR3 is 14 residues long. V lost 1 base to trimming and J lost 3 bases, with 13 bases between them. Per germline, CDR1 DFQATT and CDR2 SNEGSKA (reference sequence). Here the CDR3 reads CSARGGSKSYEQYF. CDR3 in DNA: TGCAGTGCTAGAGGCGGCTCAAAAAGCTACGAGCAGTACTTC.

The rearrangement joins TRBV25-1 to TRBJ2-1; 8 bases agree with TRBD2. The ends lost 8 bases at V and 4 bases at J; junction bases unmatched: 7. This CDR3 region has 14 residues. Germline V gene lookup returns CDR1 MGHDK and CDR2 SYGVNS. The CDR3 spells CASAGGGPYNEQFF. The CDR3 coding sequence is TGTGCCAGCGCCGGGGGGGGCCCGTACAATGAGCAGTTCTTC.

In this sample, this clonotype turned up a few times. V gene TRBV7-9 combines with J gene TRBJ2-4; the match to TRBD1 covers 7 bases. This CDR3 is built from 16 residues. From germline, CDR1 is SEHNR and CDR2 FQNEAQ (reference sequence). With 5 bases clipped from V and 0 bases from J, the junction kept 7 bases outside the gene matches. CDR3 sequence (DNA): TGTGCCAGCAGCGCGGACAGGTCTTTAGCCAAAAACATTCAGTACTTC. This translates into CASSADRSLAKNIQYF.

The J gene is TRBJ1-4, the V gene TRBV7-8; no reliable D call. Trimming removed 1 base from V and 7 bases from J, with 10 bases in between. From germline, CDR1 is SGHVS and CDR2 FQNEAQ. This CDR3 is built from 14 residues. CDR3 nucleotide sequence: TGTGCCAGCAGCTTAGGATACGGGTCTGAAAAACTGTTTTTT. Its translation: CASSLGYGSEKLFF.

The rearrangement joins TRBV10-3 to TRBJ2-5; tentative D call: TRBD2 (5 bases). The CDR3 totals 12 residues. Germline V gives CDR1 ENHRY, CDR2 SYGVKD. V was shortened by 6 bases and J by 5 bases, with 10 bases between the two germline ends. The CDR3 is CAISPGMETQYF. The DNA of the CDR3 is TGTGCCATCAGCCCCGGGATGGAGACCCAGTACTTC.

This clonotype was observed a handful of times. The chain has TRBV28 and TRBJ2-5, with TRBD1 identical over 8 bases. Germline V gives CDR1 MDHEN, CDR2 SYDVKM. The CDR3 runs 14 residues. V gave up 6 bases and J gave up 7 bases; unmatched junction bases: 10. The CDR3 protein is CASRTGGLGGTQYF. CDR3 bases: TGTGCCAGCAGAACAGGGGGTTTGGGGGGGACCCAGTACTTC.

In this sample, this clonotype turned up a few times. The chain combines TRBV5-1 with TRBJ2-1; TRBD1 might be the D (5 bases). The V end lost 0 bases, the J end lost 5 bases, and 9 bases lay between the germline ends. This CDR3 is 14 amino acids long. CDR1 and CDR2 (germline): SGHRS, YFSETQ. Here the CDR3 DNA reads TGCGCCAGCAGCTTGGCCAGGGTGGACAATGAGCAGTTCTTC. Protein sequence: CASSLARVDNEQFF. Supplemented by reference TRBV5-1 and TRBJ2-1, the full variable domain reads KAGVTQTPRYLIKTRGQQVTLSCSPISGHRSVSWYQQTPGQGLQFLFEYFSETQRNKGNFPGRFSGRQFSNSRSEMNVSTLELGDSALYLCASSLARVDNEQFFGPGTRLTVL.

This clonotype turned up a few times. The chain combines TRBV7-8 with TRBJ1-1, with a possible D match to TRBD1 (5 bases). There are 16 residues in the CDR3. Looked up from germline, CDR1 is SGHVS and CDR2 is FQNEAQ. V was shortened by 3 bases and J by 2 bases, with 16 bases between the two germline ends. Here the CDR3 reads CASSFRPGLDNTEAFF. CDR3 nucleotide sequence: TGTGCCAGCAGCTTTCGACCGGGACTTGATAACACTGAAGCTTTCTTT.

This clonotype has a handful of counts. The chain couples TRBV29-1 to TRBJ2-5; D is possibly TRBD2 (6 bases). The V gene lost 5 bases and the J gene lost 4 bases, with 17 bases spanning the gap. Germline CDR1 is SQVTM and CDR2 is ANQGSEA. The CDR3 loop spans 14 amino acids. CDR3 residues: CSVNLGGAGETQYF. The CDR3 DNA sequence: TGCAGCGTTAACCTTGGCGGGGCGGGAGAGACCCAGTACTTC.

There are a few counts of this clonotype. The CDR3 sequence: CASSFSSRSSYNEQFF. The CDR3 DNA sequence: TGTGCCAGCAGCTTTTCATCCCGGAGCTCCTACAATGAGCAGTTCTTC. The rearrangement links TRBV7-6 to TRBJ2-1; D unresolved. CDR3 size: 16 residues. Germline V gene sequence: CDR1 SGHVS, CDR2 FNYEAQ. Trimming took off 3 bases at V and 0 bases at J, with 12 bases between the two ends.

A few counts support this clonotype. This chain uses TRBV4-2 with TRBJ2-7, with 7 bases lining up with TRBD1. V lost 0 bases, J lost 1 base, and 3 bases stayed unmatched. The germline gives CDR1 LGHNA, CDR2 YNFKEQ. The CDR3 covers 15 residues. CDR3 loop: CASSQDPTGSYEQYF. In nucleotides, the CDR3 is TGTGCCAGCAGCCAAGATCCGACAGGGTCCTACGAGCAGTACTTC.

This clonotype came up a few times. The J gene is TRBJ1-2, the V gene TRBV28; 11 positions agree with TRBD1. The J segment lost 8 bases and the V segment lost 5 bases, leaving 7 bases of the junction unmatched. The CDR3 length is 14 residues. Per germline, CDR1 MDHEN and CDR2 SYDVKM. The CDR3 protein is CASSAPGQGGGYTF. The CDR3 nucleotides are TGTGCCAGCAGTGCCCCGGGACAGGGGGGAGGCTACACCTTC.

This rearrangement joins TRBV4-1 to TRBJ2-1; D gene ambiguous. The CDR3 is made up of 16 amino acids. The germline V gene encodes CDR1 MGHRA and CDR2 YSYEKL. V lost 4 bases to trimming and J lost 0 bases, with 13 bases between them. The CDR3 here is CASSPSGSPSYNEQFF. The DNA for the CDR3 is TGCGCCAGCAGCCCATCGGGCAGTCCCTCCTACAATGAGCAGTTCTTC.

The chain recombines TRBV4-3 with TRBJ2-3; TRBD2 matches at 10 bases. V dropped 0 bases and J dropped 4; count of bases not matched to a gene: 7. Germline CDR1 reads LGHNA; CDR2 reads YSLEER. CDR3 size: 17 residues. This CDR3 reads CASSQDRAGGRADTQYF. The CDR3 DNA follows: TGCGCCAGCAGCCAAGATCGAGCGGGGGGGCGGGCAGATACGCAGTATTTT.

The chain carries TRBV7-3 and TRBJ1-2, with D tentatively TRBD1 (5 bases). CDR3 length: 16 residues. V was clipped by 1 base and J by 8 bases, with 20 bases between them. Germline lookup yields CDR1 SGHTA and CDR2 FQGTGA. The CDR3 sequence: CASSLILGTLARGYTF. Written as DNA, the CDR3 is TGTGCCAGCAGCTTAATCCTTGGGACCCTGGCGCGGGGCTACACCTTC.

The rearrangement uses TRBV3-1 and TRBJ2-6; maybe TRBD2 (6 bases). V lost 4 bases to trimming and J lost 0 bases, with 13 bases between them. Looked up from germline, CDR1 is LGHDT and CDR2 is YNNKEL (reference sequence). This CDR3 is 17 amino acids long. The CDR3: CASSPARRDSGANVLTF. For the CDR3, the DNA is TGTGCCAGCAGCCCTGCGCGGCGGGACTCTGGGGCCAACGTCCTGACTTTC.